This TCR beta chain was retrieved from a study of graft-versus-host responses after intestinal transplantation. Study-level points and caveats: After transplant, early declines in HvG clones were associated with peak levels of circulating GvH clones. Some patients had graft-donor T cell macrochimerism, and their allografts showed high graft-versus-host to host-versus-graft clonal ratios. Recipient marrow held GvH clones, some first seen in ileum or blood.

Data came from immunoSEQ multiplex PCR; TCRdb stores just in-frame clones and leaves some out. The data show around 99,000 clones, roughly 86% seen once. CDR3 length: 19 amino acids. V gave up 0 bases and J gave up 3 bases; unmatched junction bases: 11. Per germline, CDR1 MGHRA and CDR2 YSYEKL. To note about this clone: As yet, its antigen is unknown.

This TCR was recovered from a human donor who was the organ donor for an intestinal transplant. J is TRBJ2-3 and V is TRBV4-1, with 11 nucleotides matching TRBD2. Sample: unstimulated CD4+ T cells sorted from spleen or lymph node cells, taken before transplant. Here the CDR3 DNA reads TGCGCCAGCAGCCAAGACCCAGTAGGAGCTAGCGGGGGGACAGATACGCAGTATTTT. It encodes CASSQDPVGASGGTDTQYF.